The 4 T cell receptor beta chains in this list originate from one sample, sequenced in a study of cytomegalovirus exposure and HLA in healthy donors. The PCR used 60 Vbeta and 13 Jbeta primers. Assay used: immunoSEQ multiplex PCR; TCRdb lists only in-frame clones, some missing. This sample carries 100,000 to 150,000 clones, about four fifths of them seen once, and the ten largest clones take just over 1%. The sample consisted of PBMCs. These receptors all come from a human donor in good health.

The V and J genes are TRBV20-1 and TRBJ2-1; unclear D gene. Germline V gives CDR1 DFQATT, CDR2 SNEGSKA (reference sequence). CDR3 length: 11 amino acids. V lost 6 bases and J lost 13, with 16 bases in between. The CDR3 reads CSAQNSLLQFF. CDR3 DNA: TGCAGTGCCCAAAACAGCCTTCTTCAGTTCTTC.

On this clone: Its ends do not fully match the called genes, so a read error is possible. This chain uses TRBV7-7 with TRBJ2-5; 8 bases agree with TRBD2. This CDR3 is 16 amino acids long. CDR1 is SSHAT and CDR2 is FNYEAQ in the germline V gene (reference sequence). CDR3 DNA: TGTGCTAGCAGCTTAGAGGGACTAGGGGCGGGGGAGACCCAGTACTTC. Protein product: CASSLEGLGAGETQYF.

Only a few counts were recorded for this clone. This sequence joins TRBV6-1 and TRBJ2-7; D gene unclear. V was shortened by 1 base and J by 0 bases, with 7 bases between the two germline ends. This CDR3 is 14 amino acids long. CDR1 is MNHNS and CDR2 is SASEGT in the germline V gene. Written as DNA, the CDR3 is TGTGCCAGCAGTGAAGGGGCCCTCTCCTACGAGCAGTACTTC. It codes for CASSEGALSYEQYF.

This rearrangement joins TRBV7-9 to TRBJ2-1; 8 bases fit TRBD2. The germline V gene has CDR1 SEHNR and CDR2 FQNEAQ (reference sequence). V shed 5 bases and J 2 bases; nucleotides not matched to a gene: 8. The CDR3 totals 16 residues. The CDR3 region has the DNA TGTGCCAGCAGCCCGCCGGGGGGGAGTGCCTACAATGAGCAGTTCTTC. Translating it yields CASSPPGGSAYNEQFF.